The present entry profiles one T cell receptor beta chain with its context. Alongside a J-beta primer mix, a sample-barcoded 5' primer served in a second PCR lasting about 6 to 11 cycles. TCRdb re-called the 5' RACE reads through MiXCR, storing one row per CDR3 protein. The repertoire consists of over 600,000 distinct CDR3 sequences, with around 50% occurring once and the leading ten covering 20% to 30%. These data originate in a study of blood T cells in healthy people across ages. Germline CDR1 and CDR2: DFQATT and SNEGSKA (reference sequence). With V trimmed by 3 bases and J by 4 bases, 11 bases remained unmatched. The CDR3 runs 15 residues. Every donor gave 9.5 to 10 milliliters of peripheral blood. Per sample, extraction of total RNA gave at least 5.5 micrograms in every case.

The TCR comes from a man aged 35 to 55 in good health. What was sequenced was blood. V and J are TRBV20-1 and TRBJ2-5; 7 positions agree with TRBD2. CDR3 sequence: CSASVAGGIRETQYF. As DNA, the CDR3 is TGCAGTGCTAGCGTAGCGGGCGGGATCAGAGAGACCCAGTACTTC.